The subject of this entry is one TCR beta chain. V shed 1 base, J shed 3 bases, and the junction held 1 base outside the gene matches. The germline V gene encodes CDR1 SGHRS and CDR2 YFSETQ. The CDR3 runs 14 residues. This entry comes from a study of T cell changes during pregnancy in multiple sclerosis. TCRdb's copy holds only in-frame clones and misses some; the assay was immunoSEQ multiplex PCR. Among 45,000 or so clones, 89% were seen once, and the ten largest hold roughly 1.2%. This material consisted of CD4+ T cells from peripheral blood mononuclear cells, taken after pregnancy. The clonotype originates from a female donor with multiple sclerosis, enrolled in a pregnancy study. This chain links TRBV5-1 with TRBJ2-1, with 7 positions matching TRBD2. CDR3 in DNA: TGCGCCAGCAGCTTGCTAGCGGACTACAATGAGCAGTTCTTC. This translates into CASSLLADYNEQFF.